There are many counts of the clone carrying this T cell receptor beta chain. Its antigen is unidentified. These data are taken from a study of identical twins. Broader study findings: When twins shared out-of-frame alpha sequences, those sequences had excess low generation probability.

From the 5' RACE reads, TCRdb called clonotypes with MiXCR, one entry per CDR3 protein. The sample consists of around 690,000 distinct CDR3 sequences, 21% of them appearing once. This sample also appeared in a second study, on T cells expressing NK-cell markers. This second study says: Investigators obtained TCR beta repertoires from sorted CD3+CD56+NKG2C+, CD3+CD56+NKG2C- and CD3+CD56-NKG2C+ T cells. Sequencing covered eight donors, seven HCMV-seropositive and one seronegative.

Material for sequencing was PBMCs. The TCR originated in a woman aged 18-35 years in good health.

For the CDR3, the DNA is TGCAGTGCTAGCCCCCCCAAGGGCGGGGGCCGAGATACGCAGTATTTT. Its translation: CSASPPKGGGRDTQYF. This chain uses TRBV20-1 with TRBJ2-3; maybe TRBD2 (7 bases). This CDR3 is built from 16 residues. Looked up from germline, CDR1 is DFQATT and CDR2 is SNEGSKA (reference sequence). V shed 3 bases and J shed 5 bases, with 21 bases lying between them.